This paragraph covers one TCR beta chain sequence. The data were taken from a study of blood T cell repertoires in COVID-19. The method was immunoSEQ multiplex PCR; TCRdb's version includes in-frame clones alone and lacks a portion of them. This table holds about 160,000 clones, 88% found once. This CDR3 region has 13 residues. The ends were cut back, 5 bases at V and 6 bases at J, with 10 bases in the middle. Sequenced: PBMCs or T cells enriched from blood (not recorded which). The clonotype originates from a woman aged 45-59 years who had recovered from COVID-19. The chain recombines TRBV12-3 or TRBV12-4 with TRBJ2-2; D gene ambiguous. The CDR3 region has the DNA TGTGCCAGCAGTACGACAAAACCCGGGGAGCTGTTTTTT. Translating gives CASSTTKPGELFF.